This TCR beta chain was documented in a study of control samples from healthy donors and cancer patients. Libraries were prepared by immunoSEQ multiplex PCR; TCRdb keeps only in-frame clonotypes and omits some of them. The sample has tens of thousands of clones, 85% to 90% seen once. CDR3 length: 15 residues. V shed 4 bases and J shed 5 bases, with 20 bases lying between them. Per the germline V gene, CDR1 is SQVTM and CDR2 is ANQGSEA. This clonotype was obtained from a man aged 50-59 years with head and neck cancer. Sequenced sample: PBMCs. The V gene is TRBV29-1, the J gene TRBJ1-1; maybe TRBD1 (6 bases). The CDR3: CSVGQSGEVETEAFF. The DNA for the CDR3 is TGCAGCGTTGGCCAGTCAGGGGAGGTGGAGACTGAAGCTTTCTTT.